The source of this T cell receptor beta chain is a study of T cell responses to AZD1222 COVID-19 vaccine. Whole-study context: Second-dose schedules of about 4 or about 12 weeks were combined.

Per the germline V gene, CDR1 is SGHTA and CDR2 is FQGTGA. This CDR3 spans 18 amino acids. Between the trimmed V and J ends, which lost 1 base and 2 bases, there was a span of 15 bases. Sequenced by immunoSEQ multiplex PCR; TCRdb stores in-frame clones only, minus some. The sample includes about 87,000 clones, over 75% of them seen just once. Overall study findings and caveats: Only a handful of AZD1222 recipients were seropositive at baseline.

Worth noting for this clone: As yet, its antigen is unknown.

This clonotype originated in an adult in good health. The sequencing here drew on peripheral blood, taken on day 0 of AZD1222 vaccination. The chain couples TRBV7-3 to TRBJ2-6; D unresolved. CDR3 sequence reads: CASSLRPGLATGANVLTF. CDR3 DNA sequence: TGTGCCAGCAGCTTAAGACCAGGCCTCGCGACTGGGGCCAACGTCCTGACTTTC.